The sequence of this TCR beta chain was determined in a study of T cell clonality in common variable immunodeficiency. General observations from the study: CVID subjects had higher TCRbeta clonality than healthy controls, most marked in about a third. Patient heterogeneity in the CVID cohort limited correlations between repertoire features and clinical complications. Reportedly, TCR beta sequences from common variable immunodeficiency showed fewer deletions and N-nucleotide insertions.

Equal genomic DNA amounts from CVID and control samples were sequenced. Data came from immunoSEQ multiplex PCR; TCRdb stores just in-frame clones and leaves some out. The sample includes 2,500 to 3,000 clones, none of them occurring once. Reduced serum IgG, IgA and/or IgM plus specific antibody deficiency defined CVID. This clone was seen at least ten times. Antigen: not known. The CDR3 goes on 3 residues after the read ends, and that part is filled in from the germline J gene. The CDR3 spans 13 residues. The ends were cut back, 3 bases at V and 2 bases at J, with 8 bases in the middle. The V gene's germline CDR1 is DFQATT and CDR2 SNEGSKA (reference sequence).

Sequenced input: peripheral blood mononuclear cells. The rearrangement links TRBV20-1 to TRBJ1-5; no firm D call. This receptor was obtained from a human donor with common variable immunodeficiency. This CDR3 is CSARFGGNQPQHF. Incomplete CDR3 DNA: TGCAGTGCTAGGTTCGGGGGCAATCAGCCC.